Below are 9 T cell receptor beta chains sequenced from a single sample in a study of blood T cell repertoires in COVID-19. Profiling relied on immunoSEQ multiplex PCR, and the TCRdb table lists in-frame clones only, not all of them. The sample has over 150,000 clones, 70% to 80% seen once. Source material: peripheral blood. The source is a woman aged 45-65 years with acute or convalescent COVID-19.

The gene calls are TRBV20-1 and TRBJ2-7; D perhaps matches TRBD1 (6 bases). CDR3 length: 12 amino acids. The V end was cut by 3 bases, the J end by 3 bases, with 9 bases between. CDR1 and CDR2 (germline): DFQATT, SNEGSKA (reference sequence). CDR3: CSASKDSYEQYF. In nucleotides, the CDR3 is TGCAGTGCTAGTAAGGACAGCTACGAGCAGTACTTC.

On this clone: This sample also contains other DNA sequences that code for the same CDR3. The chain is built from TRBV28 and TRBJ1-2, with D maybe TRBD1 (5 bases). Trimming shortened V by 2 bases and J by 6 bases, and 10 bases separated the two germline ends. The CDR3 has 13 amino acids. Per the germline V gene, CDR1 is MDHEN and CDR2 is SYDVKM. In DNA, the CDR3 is TGTGCCAGCAGTTTAACAGGTTGGAATGGCTACACCTTC. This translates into CASSLTGWNGYTF.

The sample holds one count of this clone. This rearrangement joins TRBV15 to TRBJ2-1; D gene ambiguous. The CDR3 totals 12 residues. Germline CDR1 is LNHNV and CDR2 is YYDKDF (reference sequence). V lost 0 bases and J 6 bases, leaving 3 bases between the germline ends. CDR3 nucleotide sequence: TGTGCCACCAGCAGAGATAGCAATGAGCAGTTCTTC. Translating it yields CATSRDSNEQFF.

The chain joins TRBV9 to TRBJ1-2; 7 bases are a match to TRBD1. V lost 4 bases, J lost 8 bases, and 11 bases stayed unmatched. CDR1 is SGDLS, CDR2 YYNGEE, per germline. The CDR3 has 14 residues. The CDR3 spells CASSSDRMVKGYTF. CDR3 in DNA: TGTGCCAGCAGCTCGGACAGGATGGTAAAAGGCTACACCTTC.

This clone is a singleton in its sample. CDR3 nucleotides: TGTGCCAGTAGTATTAAAGGACAGGGTCCCTATGGCTACACCTTC. It is translated as CASSIKGQGPYGYTF. The chain combines TRBV19 with TRBJ1-2; 8 bases fit TRBD1. Germline CDR1 and CDR2: LNHDA and SQIVND (reference sequence). J was trimmed by 4 bases and V by 3 bases; bases with no gene match: 7. This CDR3 is 15 amino acids long.

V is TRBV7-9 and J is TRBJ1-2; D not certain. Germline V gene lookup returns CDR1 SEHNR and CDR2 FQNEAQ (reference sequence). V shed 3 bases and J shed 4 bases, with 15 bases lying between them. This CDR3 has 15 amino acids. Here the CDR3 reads CASSLPGAGSYGYTF. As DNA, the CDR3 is TGTGCCAGCAGCTTGCCGGGAGCCGGGAGCTATGGCTACACCTTC.

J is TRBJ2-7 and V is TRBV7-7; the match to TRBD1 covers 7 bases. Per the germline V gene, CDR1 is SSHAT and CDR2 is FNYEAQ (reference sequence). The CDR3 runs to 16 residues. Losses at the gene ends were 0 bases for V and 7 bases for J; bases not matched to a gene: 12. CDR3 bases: TGTGCCAGCAGCTTAGCGCGAGGAAGGGGGCGATGGGAGCAGTACTTC. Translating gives CASSLARGRGRWEQYF.

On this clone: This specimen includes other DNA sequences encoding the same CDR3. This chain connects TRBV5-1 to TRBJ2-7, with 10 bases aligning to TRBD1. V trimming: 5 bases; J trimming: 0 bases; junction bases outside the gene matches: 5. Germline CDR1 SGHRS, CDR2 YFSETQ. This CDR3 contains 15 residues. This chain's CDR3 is CASRPDRGFSYEQYF. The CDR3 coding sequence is TGCGCCAGCAGACCGGACAGGGGGTTCTCCTACGAGCAGTACTTC.

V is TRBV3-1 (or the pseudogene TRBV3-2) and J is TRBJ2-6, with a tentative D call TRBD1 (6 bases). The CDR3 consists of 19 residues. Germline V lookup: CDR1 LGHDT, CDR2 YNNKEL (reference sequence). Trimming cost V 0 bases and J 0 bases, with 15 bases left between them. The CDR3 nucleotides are TGTGCCAGCAGCCAAGAATCTGACAGGTCTCTCTCTGGGGCCAACGTCCTGACTTTC. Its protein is CASSQESDRSLSGANVLTF.